These 27 T cell receptor beta chains came from one sample sequenced in a study of T cell repertoires in cytomegalovirus infection. TCRdb ran MiXCR on the reads and lists one entry per CDR3 protein. There are fewer than 1,000,000 distinct CDR3 sequences in the sample; approximately 31% occur only once, and around 15% lies in the top ten. No antigen is known for these receptors. Source: cultured CD8+ T cells from PBMCs, taken from culture after CMV antigen stimulation. These TCRs come from a human donor in good health (CMV status not recorded). Some clones in this sample may be carry-over from other donors' samples.

The chain couples TRBV9 to TRBJ2-5, with TRBD1 identical over 11 bases. The CDR3 is 16 amino acids. In germline, CDR1 is SGDLS, CDR2 YYNGEE. The V and J ends lost 3 bases and 5 bases, in that order; junction bases with no gene match: 9. The CDR3 region has the DNA TGTGCCAGCAGCGCTACATGGACAGGGGGCAAGGAGACCCAGTACTTC. Encoded protein: CASSATWTGGKETQYF.

The chain joins TRBV12-3 or TRBV12-4 to TRBJ1-1; TRBD1 agrees at 7 bases. Germline trimming cut 8 bases from V and 0 bases from J; bases unmatched to any gene: 9. This CDR3 is 15 amino acids long. CDR3 DNA: TGTGCCAGCGTCGAGTACAGGGGTTTGAACACTGAAGCTTTCTTT. This gives the protein CASVEYRGLNTEAFF.

The rearrangement links TRBV14 to TRBJ2-1; D may be TRBD2 (6 bases). CDR3 length: 14 residues. The germline gives CDR1 SGHDN, CDR2 FVKESK. V dropped 4 bases and J dropped 4 bases, with 11 bases sitting between them. The CDR3 DNA is TGTGCCAGCAGCCGAGCGGGCGGTTACAATGAGCAGTTCTTC. Its protein is CASSRAGGYNEQFF.

This clonotype was observed a handful of times. The rearrangement joins TRBV7-8 to TRBJ2-3; TRBD2 might be the D (6 bases). This CDR3 is built from 15 residues. Trimming took off 3 bases at V and 2 bases at J, with 12 bases between the two ends. Germline V lookup: CDR1 SGHVS, CDR2 FQNEAQ. The CDR3 region is CASSFRDSLTDTQYF. In nucleotides, the CDR3 is TGTGCCAGCAGCTTCCGGGACTCCCTCACAGATACGCAGTATTTT.

This clonotype was detected a few times. The CDR3 here is CASSLSFGAGTGALAGVGDTQYF. The CDR3 DNA follows: TGTGCCAGCAGTTTAAGTTTCGGGGCTGGTACGGGGGCACTAGCGGGGGTAGGAGATACGCAGTATTTT. V and J are TRBV28 and TRBJ2-3, with 11 bases aligning to TRBD2. The V and J ends lost 2 bases and 5 bases, in that order; junction bases with no gene match: 27. This CDR3 has 23 amino acids. The germline V gene encodes CDR1 MDHEN and CDR2 SYDVKM.

This clonotype was observed a few times. The V gene is TRBV12-3 or TRBV12-4, the J gene TRBJ2-2; 7 nucleotides agree with TRBD2. This CDR3 has 14 amino acids. V lost 3 bases to trimming and J lost 5 bases; unmatched junction nucleotides: 3. CDR3: CASSFGGTTGELFF. Written as DNA, the CDR3 is TGTGCCAGCAGTTTCGGGGGGACTACCGGGGAGCTGTTTTTT.

The chain employs TRBV28 and TRBJ2-1; D call uncertain. V was shortened by 5 bases and J by 8 bases, with 19 bases between the two germline ends. The germline gives CDR1 MDHEN, CDR2 SYDVKM. The CDR3 covers 15 residues. The CDR3 DNA reads as TGTGCCAGCAGTCCCCTTAACGAACAGTCGCATGAGCAGTTCTTC. Amino acid sequence: CASSPLNEQSHEQFF.

The rearrangement uses TRBV7-2 and TRBJ2-2; 9 bases map to TRBD1. The germline gives CDR1 SGHTA, CDR2 FQGNSA. Losses at the gene ends were 3 bases for V and 4 bases for J; bases not matched to a gene: 15. There are 19 residues in the CDR3. In DNA form, the CDR3 reads TGTGCCAGCAGCTTCCGGGACAGGGTTACGGTCGGTTTCACCGGGGAGCTGTTTTTT. It is translated as CASSFRDRVTVGFTGELFF.

There are a few counts of this clonotype. The J gene is TRBJ2-2, the V gene TRBV27, with 7 bases fitting TRBD2. CDR3 length: 14 amino acids. Germline V gene sequence: CDR1 MNHEY, CDR2 SMNVEV (reference sequence). J lost 6 bases, V lost 6 bases, and 7 bases had no gene match. The chain's CDR3 is CASRPGTMSGELFF. CDR3 DNA sequence: TGTGCCAGCAGGCCCGGGACTATGTCCGGGGAGCTGTTTTTT.

The gene calls are TRBV19 and TRBJ1-1; D is undetermined. The CDR3 is made up of 14 amino acids. The V and J ends lost 7 bases and 1 base respectively, with 13 bases between them. CDR1 and CDR2 (germline): LNHDA, SQIVND (reference sequence). The CDR3 region has the DNA TGTGCCAGTAAATTTAGAGGGAGGAACACTGAAGCTTTCTTT. Residues: CASKFRGRNTEAFF.

V usage is TRBV19 and J usage is TRBJ2-1; the match to TRBD2 covers 10 bases. The CDR3 has 15 residues. The V and J ends lost 3 bases and 7 bases, in that order; junction bases with no gene match: 6. Germline-derived CDR1 and CDR2 are LNHDA and SQIVND (reference sequence). CDR3: CASSISPSGGNEQFF. DNA for the CDR3: TGTGCCAGTAGTATCTCGCCTAGCGGGGGAAATGAGCAGTTCTTC.

The chain recombines TRBV27 with TRBJ2-1; the match to TRBD1 covers 8 bases. CDR3 length: 15 residues. V lost 5 bases, J lost 9 bases, and 12 bases stayed unmatched. From germline, CDR1 is MNHEY and CDR2 SMNVEV (reference sequence). CDR3 in DNA: TGTGCCAGCAGTATCGACAGGGGCTATCGTGCTGAGCAGTTCTTC. Translated, it gives CASSIDRGYRAEQFF.

This clonotype appeared a few times. CDR3 nucleotides: TGTGCCAGCACCGCAACAGGTAGCAATCAGCCCCAGCATTTT. Translated: CASTATGSNQPQHF. The rearrangement joins TRBV7-9 to TRBJ1-5; a weak D match, TRBD1 (5 bases). Trimming shortened V by 7 bases and J by 0 bases, and 10 bases separated the two germline ends. The CDR3 is made up of 14 amino acids. CDR1 is SEHNR, CDR2 FQNEAQ, per germline (reference sequence).

This CDR3 is CASSLGWGNYEQYF. CDR3 coding DNA: TGTGCCAGCAGCTTGGGGTGGGGGAACTACGAGCAGTACTTC. This chain connects TRBV5-6 to TRBJ2-7, with D possibly called TRBD1 or TRBD2 (5 bases each). V was clipped by 0 bases and J by 3 bases, with 10 bases between them. Germline lookup yields CDR1 SGHDT and CDR2 YYEEEE. This CDR3 region has 14 residues.

This clonotype has more than one count but fewer than ten. V is TRBV27 and J is TRBJ2-5; 8 bases align to TRBD1. The CDR3 length is 15 residues. Germline loops: CDR1 MNHEY, CDR2 SMNVEV (reference sequence). V lost 6 bases, J lost 4 bases, and 10 bases stayed unmatched. DNA of the CDR3: TGTGCCAGCAGATCGCCAGGGGGCCCGAGAGAGACCCAGTACTTC. Its translation is CASRSPGGPRETQYF.

The genes are TRBV12-3 or TRBV12-4 and TRBJ2-1; D not resolved. This CDR3 is built from 13 residues. Between the trimmed V and J ends, which lost 5 bases and 7 bases, there was a span of 12 bases. CDR3: CASSLLKQNEQFF. CDR3 DNA sequence: TGTGCCAGCAGTCTCCTTAAGCAGAATGAGCAGTTCTTC.

This clonotype appeared a few times. The rearrangement links TRBV2 to TRBJ2-1; D perhaps matches TRBD2 (5 bases). The CDR3 is 15 residues long. The V end was cut by 6 bases, the J end by 5 bases, with 17 bases between. Germline V gives CDR1 SNHLY, CDR2 FYNNEI. This chain's CDR3 is CASRLRGSPNNEQFF. The CDR3 DNA follows: TGTGCCAGCAGACTCAGAGGGTCTCCTAACAATGAGCAGTTCTTC.

Only a few counts were recorded for this clonotype. The chain carries TRBV6-5 and TRBJ2-1, with 9 nucleotides matching TRBD2. V trimming: 0 bases; J trimming: 6 bases; junction bases outside the gene matches: 3. The CDR3 is 15 residues long. The germline V gene has CDR1 MNHEY and CDR2 SVGAGI. This CDR3 reads CASSYSLRGGNEQFF. In DNA form, the CDR3 reads TGTGCCAGCAGTTACTCGTTGCGGGGGGGCAATGAGCAGTTCTTC.

The sample holds many counts of this clonotype. The chain carries TRBV7-6 and TRBJ2-3; 12 bases map to TRBD2. The J segment lost 1 base and the V segment lost 6 bases, leaving 5 bases of the junction unmatched. The CDR3 is made up of 16 amino acids. Germline CDR1 SGHVS, CDR2 FNYEAQ. Here the CDR3 DNA reads TGTGCCAGCAGTTCTAGACTAGCGGGGGGCACAGATACGCAGTATTTT. Translation: CASSSRLAGGTDTQYF.

This clonotype was picked up many times. V usage is TRBV7-6 and J usage is TRBJ2-1, with 8 bases fitting TRBD2. J lost 0 bases, V lost 1 base, and 11 bases had no gene match. CDR1 SGHVS and CDR2 FNYEAQ come from the germline V gene. The CDR3 is 19 residues long. The CDR3 is CASSLGWLAGPSSYNEQFF. The DNA for the CDR3 is TGTGCCAGCAGCTTAGGGTGGCTAGCGGGTCCCAGCTCCTACAATGAGCAGTTCTTC.

This clonotype was recorded many times. The gene calls are TRBV29-1 and TRBJ1-2; D perhaps matches TRBD1 (5 bases). V gave up 0 bases and J gave up 4 bases, with 9 bases separating them. CDR1 is SQVTM, CDR2 ANQGSEA, per germline. The CDR3 length is 13 residues. CDR3 residues: CSVEDGGSYGYTF. DNA of the CDR3: TGCAGCGTTGAAGATGGGGGGTCCTATGGCTACACCTTC.

This clonotype came up once. V usage is TRBV27 and J usage is TRBJ2-7; 10 positions agree with TRBD1. The CDR3 consists of 16 residues. With 5 bases clipped from V and 1 base from J, the junction kept 8 bases outside the gene matches. The germline CDR1 and CDR2 sequences are MNHEY and SMNVEV (reference sequence). The DNA of the CDR3 is TGTGCCAGCAGTACAGCCGGGACAGGGGTTTCCTACGAGCAGTACTTC. It is translated as CASSTAGTGVSYEQYF.

The chain joins TRBV27 to TRBJ1-2; 9 bases map to TRBD1. V trimming: 5 bases; J trimming: 8 bases; junction bases outside the gene matches: 6. Germline loops: CDR1 MNHEY, CDR2 SMNVEV (reference sequence). The CDR3 is made up of 13 amino acids. The DNA of the CDR3 is TGTGCCAGCAGTGGACAGGGGATGGTCGGCTACACCTTC. Translating it yields CASSGQGMVGYTF.

This clonotype was observed a few times. The gene calls are TRBV7-6 and TRBJ1-6, with no clear D. Trimming shortened V by 5 bases and J by 6 bases, and 11 bases separated the two germline ends. This CDR3 is 14 amino acids long. Looked up from germline, CDR1 is SGHVS and CDR2 is FNYEAQ. CDR3 residues: CASSPGLGNSPLHF. CDR3 nucleotides: TGTGCCAGCAGCCCTGGTCTGGGTAATTCACCCCTCCACTTT. Supplemented by reference TRBV7-6 and TRBJ1-6, the full variable domain reads GAGVSQSPRYKVTKRGQDVALRCDPISGHVSLYWYRQALGQGPEFLTYFNYEAQQDKSGLPNDRFSAERPEGSISTLTIQRTEQRDSAMYRCASSPGLGNSPLHFGNGTRLTVT.

V and J are TRBV12-3 or TRBV12-4 and TRBJ1-2; D remains unclear. The CDR3 loop spans 10 amino acids. V gave up 10 bases and J gave up 5 bases, with 8 bases separating them. Here the CDR3 reads CAIKRYGYTF. For the CDR3, the DNA is TGTGCCATCAAAAGATATGGCTACACCTTC.

The chain employs TRBV7-9 and TRBJ2-1, with TRBD1 matching 7 bases. This CDR3 region has 18 residues. The V gene's germline CDR1 is SEHNR and CDR2 FQNEAQ (reference sequence). Trimming took 4 bases from V and 4 from J; bases not matched to a gene: 16. CDR3 coding DNA: TGTGCCAGCAGCTCCCCCGGCCAGGGGGTATTTGTTTACAATGAGCAGTTCTTC. This gives the protein CASSSPGQGVFVYNEQFF.

The chain links TRBV12-3 or TRBV12-4 to TRBJ1-2; 8 bases line up with TRBD1. This CDR3 is built from 15 residues. V shed 10 bases and J 4 bases; nucleotides not matched to a gene: 14. The CDR3 spells CATGTGGDRVYGYTF. In nucleotides, the CDR3 is TGTGCCACCGGTACAGGGGGTGATCGCGTCTATGGCTACACCTTC.